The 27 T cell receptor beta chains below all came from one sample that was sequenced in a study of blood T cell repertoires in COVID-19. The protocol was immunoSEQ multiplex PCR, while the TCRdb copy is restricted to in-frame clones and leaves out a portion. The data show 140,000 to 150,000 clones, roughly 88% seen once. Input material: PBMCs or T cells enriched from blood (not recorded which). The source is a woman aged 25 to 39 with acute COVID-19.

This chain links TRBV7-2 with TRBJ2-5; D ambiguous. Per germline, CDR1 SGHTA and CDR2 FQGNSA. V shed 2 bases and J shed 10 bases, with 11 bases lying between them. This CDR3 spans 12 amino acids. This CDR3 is CASSLYLSNQYF. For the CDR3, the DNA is TGTGCCAGCAGCTTATATTTGAGTAACCAGTACTTC.

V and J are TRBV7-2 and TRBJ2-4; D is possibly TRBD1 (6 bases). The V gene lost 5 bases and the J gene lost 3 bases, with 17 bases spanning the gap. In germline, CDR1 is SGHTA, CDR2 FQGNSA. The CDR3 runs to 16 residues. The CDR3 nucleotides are TGTGCCAGCAGCAACCCTCCCGGACAGAGCAAAAACATTCAGTACTTC. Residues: CASSNPPGQSKNIQYF.

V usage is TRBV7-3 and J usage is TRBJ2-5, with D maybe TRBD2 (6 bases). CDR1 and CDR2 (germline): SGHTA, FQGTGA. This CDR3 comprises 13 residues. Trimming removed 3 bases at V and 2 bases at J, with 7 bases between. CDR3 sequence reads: CASSFGGQETQYF. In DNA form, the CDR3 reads TGTGCCAGCAGCTTCGGGGGACAAGAGACCCAGTACTTC.

CDR3 sequence reads: CAWSVLGTQYF. The CDR3 nucleotides read TGTGCCTGGAGTGTACTTGGGACCCAGTACTTC. The chain has TRBV30 and TRBJ2-5; no reliable D call. V shed 0 bases and J shed 7 bases, with 6 bases lying between them. Per the germline V gene, CDR1 is GTSNPN and CDR2 is SVGIG (reference sequence). The CDR3 is 11 amino acids. The variable domain in full, completed from reference TRBV30 and TRBJ2-5, reads SQTIHQWPATLVQPVGSPLSLECTVEGTSNPNLYWYRQAAGRGLQLLFYSVGIGQISSEVPQNLSASRPQDRQFILSSKKLLLSDSGFYLCAWSVLGTQYFGPGTRLLVL.

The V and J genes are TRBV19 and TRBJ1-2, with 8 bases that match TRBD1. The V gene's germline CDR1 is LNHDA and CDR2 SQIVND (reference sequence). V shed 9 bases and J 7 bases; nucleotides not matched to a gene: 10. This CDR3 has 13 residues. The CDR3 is CASDNQGAGGYTF. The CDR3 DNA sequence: TGTGCCAGCGACAACCAGGGGGCGGGTGGCTACACCTTC.

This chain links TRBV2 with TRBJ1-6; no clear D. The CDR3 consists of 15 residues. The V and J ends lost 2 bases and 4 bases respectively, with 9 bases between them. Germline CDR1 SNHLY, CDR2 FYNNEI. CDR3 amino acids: CASSEPRDYNSPLHF. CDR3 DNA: TGTGCCAGCAGTGAACCCCGGGATTATAATTCACCCCTCCACTTT.

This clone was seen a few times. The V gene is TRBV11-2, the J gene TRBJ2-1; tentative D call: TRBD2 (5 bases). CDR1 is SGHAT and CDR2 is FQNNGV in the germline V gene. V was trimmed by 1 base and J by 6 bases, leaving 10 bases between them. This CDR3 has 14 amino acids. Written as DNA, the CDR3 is TGTGCCAGCAGCTTAGTCTTGACTACCAATGAGCAGTTCTTC. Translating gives CASSLVLTTNEQFF.

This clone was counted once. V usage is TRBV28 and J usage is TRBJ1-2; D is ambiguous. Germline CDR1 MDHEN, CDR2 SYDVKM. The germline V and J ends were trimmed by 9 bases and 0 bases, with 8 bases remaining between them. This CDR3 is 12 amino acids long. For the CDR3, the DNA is TGTGCCAGTATGTCAGCTAACTATGGCTACACCTTC. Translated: CASMSANYGYTF.

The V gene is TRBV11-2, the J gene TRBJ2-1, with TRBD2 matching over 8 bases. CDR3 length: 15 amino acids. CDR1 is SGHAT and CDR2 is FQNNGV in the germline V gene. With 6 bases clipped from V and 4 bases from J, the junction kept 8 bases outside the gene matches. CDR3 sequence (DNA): TGTGCCAGCAGTCTTGAGAGCGGGGGATACAATGAGCAGTTCTTC. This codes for CASSLESGGYNEQFF.

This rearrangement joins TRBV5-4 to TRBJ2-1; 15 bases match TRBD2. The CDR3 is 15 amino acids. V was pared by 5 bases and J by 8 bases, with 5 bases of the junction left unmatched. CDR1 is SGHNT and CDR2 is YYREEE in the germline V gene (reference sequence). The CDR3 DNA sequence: TGTGCCAGCAGTCATGGACTAGCGGGAGGGGATGAGCAGTTCTTC. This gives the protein CASSHGLAGGDEQFF.

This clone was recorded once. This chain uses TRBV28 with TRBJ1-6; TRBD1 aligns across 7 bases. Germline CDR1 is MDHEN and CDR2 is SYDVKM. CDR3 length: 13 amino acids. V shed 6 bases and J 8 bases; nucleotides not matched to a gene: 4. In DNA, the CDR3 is TGTGCCAGCAGCGGGACAGAGGATTCACCCCTCCACTTT. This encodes CASSGTEDSPLHF.

CDR3 sequence (DNA): TGTGCCAGCAGTGACGGGGAGGAGGGCAATCAGCCCCAGCATTTT. Protein sequence: CASSDGEEGNQPQHF. This rearrangement joins TRBV25-1 to TRBJ1-5, with D unclear. Deletions cut 3 bases from V and 2 bases from J, with 11 bases between. CDR1 is MGHDK, CDR2 SYGVNS, per germline. The CDR3 totals 15 residues.

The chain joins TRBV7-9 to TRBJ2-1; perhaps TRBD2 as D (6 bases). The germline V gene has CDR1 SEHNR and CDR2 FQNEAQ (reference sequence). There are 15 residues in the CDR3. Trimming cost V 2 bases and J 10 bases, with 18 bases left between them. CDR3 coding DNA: TGTGCCAGCAGCTTATATATGGGGGGTGACAGCGAGCAGTTCTTC. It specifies CASSLYMGGDSEQFF.

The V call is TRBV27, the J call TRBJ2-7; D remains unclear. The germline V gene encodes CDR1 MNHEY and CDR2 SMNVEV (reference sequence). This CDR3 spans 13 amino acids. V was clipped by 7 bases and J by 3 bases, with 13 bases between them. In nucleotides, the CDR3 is TGTGCCAGCACTTCCAGAATCAGCTACGAGCAGTACTTC. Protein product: CASTSRISYEQYF.

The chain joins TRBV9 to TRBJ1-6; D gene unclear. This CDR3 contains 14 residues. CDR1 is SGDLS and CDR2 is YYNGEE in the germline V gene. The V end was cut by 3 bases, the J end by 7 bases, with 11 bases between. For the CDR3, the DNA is TGTGCCAGCAGCGGAGGTCGGTGGAATTCACCCCTCCACTTT. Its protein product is CASSGGRWNSPLHF.

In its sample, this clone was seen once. CDR3 coding DNA: TGTGCCAGTAGTGCTAGCGGGGACTCATACGAGCAGTACTTC. It translates to CASSASGDSYEQYF. The chain links TRBV19 to TRBJ2-7, with 9 positions matching TRBD2. V trimming: 5 bases; J trimming: 4 bases; junction bases outside the gene matches: 6. Germline CDR1 and CDR2: LNHDA and SQIVND (reference sequence). The CDR3 totals 14 residues.

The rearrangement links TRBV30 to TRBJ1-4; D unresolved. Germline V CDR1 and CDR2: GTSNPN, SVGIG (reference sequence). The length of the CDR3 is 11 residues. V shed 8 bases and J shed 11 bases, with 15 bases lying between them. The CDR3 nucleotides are TGTGCCACGACTGTTTTAGAGAAACTGTTTTTT. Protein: CATTVLEKLFF.

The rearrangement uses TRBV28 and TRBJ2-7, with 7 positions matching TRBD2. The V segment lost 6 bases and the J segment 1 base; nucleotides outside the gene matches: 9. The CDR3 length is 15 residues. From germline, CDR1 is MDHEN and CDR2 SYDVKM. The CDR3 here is CASSRGSGLSYEQYF. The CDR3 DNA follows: TGTGCCAGCAGCCGAGGTAGCGGGTTATCCTACGAGCAGTACTTC.

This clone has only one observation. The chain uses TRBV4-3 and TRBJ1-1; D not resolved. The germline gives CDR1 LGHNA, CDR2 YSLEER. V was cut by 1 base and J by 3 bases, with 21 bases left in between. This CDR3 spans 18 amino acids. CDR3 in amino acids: CASSQVKGDGWIYTEAFF. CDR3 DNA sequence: TGCGCCAGCAGCCAAGTTAAGGGAGACGGATGGATTTACACTGAAGCTTTCTTT.

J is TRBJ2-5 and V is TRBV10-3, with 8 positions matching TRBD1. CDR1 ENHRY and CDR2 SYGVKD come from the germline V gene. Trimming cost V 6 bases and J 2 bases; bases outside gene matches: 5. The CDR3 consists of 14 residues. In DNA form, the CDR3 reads TGTGCCATCAGCTCGGGACAGGTACAAGAGACCCAGTACTTC. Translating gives CAISSGQVQETQYF.

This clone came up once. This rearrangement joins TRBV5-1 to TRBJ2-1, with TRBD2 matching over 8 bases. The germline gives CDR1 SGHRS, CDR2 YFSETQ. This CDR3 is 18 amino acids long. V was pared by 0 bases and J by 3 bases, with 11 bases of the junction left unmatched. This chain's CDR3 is CASSLDPPGGPIYNEQFF. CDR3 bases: TGCGCCAGCAGCTTGGATCCTCCGGGAGGGCCTATCTACAATGAGCAGTTCTTC. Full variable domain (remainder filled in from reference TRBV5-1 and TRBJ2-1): KAGVTQTPRYLIKTRGQQVTLSCSPISGHRSVSWYQQTPGQGLQFLFEYFSETQRNKGNFPGRFSGRQFSNSRSEMNVSTLELGDSALYLCASSLDPPGGPIYNEQFFGPGTRLTVL.

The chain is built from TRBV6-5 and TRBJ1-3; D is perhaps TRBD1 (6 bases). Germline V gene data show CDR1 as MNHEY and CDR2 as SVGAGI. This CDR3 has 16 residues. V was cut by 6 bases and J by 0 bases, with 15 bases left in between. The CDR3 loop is CASRYRDTSSGNTIYF. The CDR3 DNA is TGTGCCAGCAGATACCGGGACACTTCCTCTGGAAACACCATATATTTT.

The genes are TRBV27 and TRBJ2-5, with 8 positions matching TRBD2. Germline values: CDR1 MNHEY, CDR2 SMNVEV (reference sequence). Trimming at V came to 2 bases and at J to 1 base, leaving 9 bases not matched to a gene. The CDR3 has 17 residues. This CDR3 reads CASSLKSGTSSQETQYF. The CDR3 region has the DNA TGTGCCAGCAGTTTAAAATCCGGGACTAGTTCCCAAGAGACCCAGTACTTC.

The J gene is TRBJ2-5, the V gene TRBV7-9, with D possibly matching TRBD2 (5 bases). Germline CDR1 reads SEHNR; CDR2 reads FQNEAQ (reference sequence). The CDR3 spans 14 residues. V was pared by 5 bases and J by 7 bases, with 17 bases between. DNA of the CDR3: TGTGCCAGCAGCCATCCCCCGCCGACTATGACCCAGTACTTC. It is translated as CASSHPPPTMTQYF.

CDR3 nucleotide sequence: TGTGCCAGTAGTATGAACAGGGGTAGCACAGATACGCAGTATTTT. Amino acids: CASSMNRGSTDTQYF. The chain couples TRBV19 to TRBJ2-3, with 7 bases lining up with TRBD1. The length of the CDR3 is 15 residues. V shed 3 bases, J shed 0 bases, and the junction held 3 bases outside the gene matches. Germline CDR1 and CDR2: LNHDA and SQIVND (reference sequence).

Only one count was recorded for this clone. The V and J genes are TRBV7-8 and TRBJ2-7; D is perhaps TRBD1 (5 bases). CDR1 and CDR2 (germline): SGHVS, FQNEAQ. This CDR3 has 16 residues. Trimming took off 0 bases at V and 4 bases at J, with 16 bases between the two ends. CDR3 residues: CASSLAQGGVTYEQYF. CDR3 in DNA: TGTGCCAGCAGCTTAGCGCAGGGTGGGGTGACATACGAGCAGTACTTC.

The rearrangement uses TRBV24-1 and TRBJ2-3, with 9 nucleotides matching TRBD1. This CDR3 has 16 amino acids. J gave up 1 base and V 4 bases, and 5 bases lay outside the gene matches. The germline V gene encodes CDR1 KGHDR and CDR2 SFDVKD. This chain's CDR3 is CATSEYRTGGTDTQYF. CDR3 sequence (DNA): TGTGCCACCAGTGAATACAGGACAGGGGGCACAGATACGCAGTATTTT.